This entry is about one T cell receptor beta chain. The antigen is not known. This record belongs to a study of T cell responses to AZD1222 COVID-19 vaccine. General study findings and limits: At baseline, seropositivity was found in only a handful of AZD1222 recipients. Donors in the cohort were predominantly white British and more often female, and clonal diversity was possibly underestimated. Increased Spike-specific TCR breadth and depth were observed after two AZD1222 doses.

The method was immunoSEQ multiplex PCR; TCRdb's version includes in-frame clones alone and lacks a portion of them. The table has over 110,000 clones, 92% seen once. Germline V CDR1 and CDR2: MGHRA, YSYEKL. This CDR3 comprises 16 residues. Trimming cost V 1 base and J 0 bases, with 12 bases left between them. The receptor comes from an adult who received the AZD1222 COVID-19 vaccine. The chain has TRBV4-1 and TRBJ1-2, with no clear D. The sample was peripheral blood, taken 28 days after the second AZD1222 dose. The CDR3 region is CASSQVAQAANYGYTF. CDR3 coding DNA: TGCGCCAGCAGCCAAGTTGCTCAGGCCGCTAACTATGGCTACACCTTC.